What follows is one T cell receptor (beta chain) and its context. The antigen is not known. This sample stems from a study of blood T cells in healthy people across ages. Findings and caveats of the study: Strong correlation was found linking TCR beta diversity to naive T cell percentage. Expanded clonotype shifts may have been confounded, as the donors had an unknown CMV status.

Primed by a sample-barcoded 5' primer and a J-beta primer mix, a second PCR proceeded for roughly 7 to 11 cycles. TCRdb processed the 5' RACE reads anew with MiXCR; each CDR3 protein has one entry. Of about 1.7 million distinct CDR3 sequences listed, 28% are singletons. The CDR3 is 14 amino acids. V lost 6 bases and J 4 bases, leaving 18 bases between the germline ends. CDR1 is DFQATT, CDR2 SNEGSKA, per germline (reference sequence). The receptor was isolated from a woman aged 25 to 39 in good health. The V and J genes are TRBV20-1 and TRBJ2-5; D is possibly TRBD2 (6 bases). The sample was blood. CDR3 coding DNA: TGCAGTGCCATGAGCGGCGGGCGGGGAGAGACCCAGTACTTC. Protein sequence: CSAMSGGRGETQYF.